The source of this T cell receptor beta chain is a study of identical twins. Each CDR3 protein is one row after TCRdb ran MiXCR on the 5' RACE reads. This sample has fewer than 250,000 distinct CDR3 sequences, with around 8.1% found just once. This clonotype has a count of ten or more. CDR3 length: 15 residues. V was trimmed by 5 bases and J by 0 bases, leaving 15 bases between them. Per the germline V gene, CDR1 is SGHRS and CDR2 is YFSETQ. This same sample was also taken into another study, of yellow fever vaccine responses in identical twins.

The clonotype was recovered from a woman aged 18-29 years in good health. The V call is TRBV5-1, the J call TRBJ2-7, with D perhaps assigned TRBD1 or TRBD2 (5 bases each). Source material: memory (CD45RO+) T cells sorted from blood. The CDR3: CASRLARDRSYEQYF. DNA of the CDR3: TGCGCCAGCAGGCTCGCCCGGGACCGCTCCTACGAGCAGTACTTC.